This entry lists 18 T cell receptor beta chains sequenced from one sample in a study of blood T cell repertoires in COVID-19. Clones were read by immunoSEQ multiplex PCR, and TCRdb kept only the in-frame ones, dropping some. The sample shows about 100,000 clones, roughly 80% of them seen only once. Sequences were obtained from peripheral blood. These receptors originate from a man in his fifties or sixties with active or convalescent COVID-19.

The V gene is TRBV6-5, the J gene TRBJ2-7; TRBD2 matches 11 bases. V lost 5 bases to trimming and J lost 3 bases; unmatched junction nucleotides: 3. This CDR3 spans 14 amino acids. Germline V gene lookup returns CDR1 MNHEY and CDR2 SVGAGI. The CDR3: CASSIAGGNYEQYF. Here the CDR3 DNA reads TGTGCCAGCAGTATAGCGGGAGGGAACTACGAGCAGTACTTC.

The chain uses TRBV14 and TRBJ1-4; D is ambiguous. The CDR3 has 15 amino acids. V lost 4 bases and J lost 0, with 9 bases in between. CDR1 and CDR2 (germline): SGHDN, FVKESK. CDR3 nucleotide sequence: TGTGCCAGCAGCCGATTGGGCACAACTAATGAAAAACTGTTTTTT. It specifies CASSRLGTTNEKLFF.

This rearrangement joins TRBV4-2 to TRBJ2-5, with TRBD2 matching 12 bases. Losses at the gene ends were 3 bases for V and 3 bases for J; bases not matched to a gene: 8. The V gene's germline CDR1 is LGHNA and CDR2 YNFKEQ. This CDR3 is 17 amino acids long. Here the CDR3 DNA reads TGTGCCAGCAGCCAGTACCTAGCGGGGGGGCTCGAAGAGACCCAGTACTTC. As protein: CASSQYLAGGLEETQYF.

V and J are TRBV10-3 and TRBJ1-1; 7 bases are shared with TRBD1. This CDR3 spans 15 amino acids. Germline trimming cut 5 bases from V and 0 bases from J; bases unmatched to any gene: 6. CDR1 is ENHRY, CDR2 SYGVKD, per germline. The CDR3: CAISLDRVLNTEAFF. The CDR3 bases are TGTGCCATCAGTCTCGACAGGGTCCTGAACACTGAAGCTTTCTTT.

V and J are TRBV6-5 and TRBJ1-1; the D gene is possibly TRBD1 (6 bases). There are 14 residues in the CDR3. The V end lost 2 bases, the J end lost 5 bases, and 12 bases lay between the germline ends. Germline loops: CDR1 MNHEY, CDR2 SVGAGI. The CDR3 here is CASSYRGRGTEAFF. CDR3 in DNA: TGTGCCAGCAGTTACAGGGGGAGAGGTACTGAAGCTTTCTTT.

The V call is TRBV30, the J call TRBJ2-7; possibly TRBD1 for D (6 bases). The germline gives CDR1 GTSNPN, CDR2 SVGIG (reference sequence). Trimming removed 4 bases from V and 6 bases from J, with 13 bases in between. This CDR3 spans 12 amino acids. DNA of the CDR3: TGTGCCTGGACCACAGGGCCCTCCGAGCAGTACTTC. Translation gives CAWTTGPSEQYF.

The chain carries TRBV24-1 and TRBJ2-3, with D perhaps TRBD2 (6 bases). V was shortened by 0 bases and J by 4 bases, with 16 bases between the two germline ends. The CDR3 length is 17 residues. Germline assignment: CDR1 KGHDR and CDR2 SFDVKD. CDR3 nucleotide sequence: TGTGCCACCAGTGATTTGGGCCGGGGGAATATAGCAGATACGCAGTATTTT. Protein product: CATSDLGRGNIADTQYF.

V is TRBV3-1 (or the pseudogene TRBV3-2) and J is TRBJ1-2; 7 positions agree with TRBD1. V lost 5 bases, J lost 6 bases, and 9 bases stayed unmatched. Germline CDR1 LGHDT, CDR2 YNNKEL (reference sequence). This CDR3 contains 14 residues. The CDR3 region is CASSLTGQGDGYTF. CDR3 nucleotides: TGTGCCAGCAGCTTGACAGGGCAGGGGGATGGCTACACCTTC.

The chain links TRBV11-3 to TRBJ2-3, with a weak D call TRBD2 (6 bases). The CDR3 totals 14 residues. The V end was cut by 0 bases, the J end by 4 bases, with 8 bases between. In germline, CDR1 is SGHNT, CDR2 YENEEA. CDR3 sequence reads: CASSLDRGSDTQYF. The CDR3 DNA reads TGTGCCAGCAGCTTAGACCGGGGGTCAGATACGCAGTATTTT.

This clone was counted once. The chain recombines TRBV29-1 with TRBJ1-1; D not resolved. This CDR3 is built from 13 residues. CDR1 is SQVTM, CDR2 ANQGSEA, per germline. The ends were cut back, 3 bases at V and 0 bases at J, with 8 bases in the middle. The CDR3 reads CSVDTSLNTEAFF. The CDR3 nucleotides are TGCAGCGTTGATACATCTCTGAACACTGAAGCTTTCTTT.

This chain joins TRBV10-3 and TRBJ2-7; TRBD2 might be the D (7 bases). The CDR3 sequence is 12 residues long. V shed 7 bases and J shed 6 bases, with 13 bases lying between them. The germline CDR1 and CDR2 sequences are ENHRY and SYGVKD. The CDR3 nucleotides are TGTGCCATCACGGGGGGCACTTCCGAGCAGTACTTC. Residues: CAITGGTSEQYF.

This rearrangement joins TRBV2 to TRBJ1-1; 8 bases align to TRBD1. The CDR3 extends over 14 amino acids. Germline-derived CDR1 and CDR2 are SNHLY and FYNNEI. V gave up 6 bases and J gave up 4 bases; unmatched junction bases: 7. CDR3 DNA: TGTGCCAGCAGACCCGGGACAGGTGGCACTGAAGCTTTCTTT. This sequence encodes CASRPGTGGTEAFF. Drawing the rest from reference TRBV2 and TRBJ1-1, the complete variable domain is EPEVTQTPSHQVTQMGQEVILRCVPISNHLYFYWYRQILGQKVEFLVSFYNNEISEKSEIFDDQFSVERPDGSNFTLKIRSTKLEDSAMYFCASRPGTGGTEAFFGQGTRLTVV.

The gene calls are TRBV2 and TRBJ1-5, with TRBD1 matching 8 bases. This CDR3 region has 16 residues. The junction had 6 bases not matched to a gene; V was cut back by 3 bases and J by 2 bases. The germline V gene encodes CDR1 SNHLY and CDR2 FYNNEI. CDR3 residues: CASSDRGLEGNQPQHF. DNA of the CDR3: TGTGCCAGCAGTGACAGGGGGCTAGAAGGCAATCAGCCCCAGCATTTT.

This clone was recorded at least ten times. The chain combines TRBV29-1 with TRBJ2-7; D not resolved. CDR1 and CDR2 (germline): SQVTM, ANQGSEA. V was trimmed by 0 bases and J by 5 bases, leaving 5 bases between them. The CDR3 is 11 residues long. The CDR3 bases are TGCAGCGTTGAAGATGTCAACGAGCAGTACTTC. As protein: CSVEDVNEQYF.

The chain combines TRBV30 with TRBJ1-1; weak D call: TRBD1 (5 bases). Germline CDR1 is GTSNPN and CDR2 is SVGIG (reference sequence). CDR3 length: 10 amino acids. The ends were cut back, 7 bases at V and 6 bases at J, with 9 bases in the middle. DNA for the CDR3: TGTGCCTCCAGGGACTCTGAAGCTTTCTTT. This gives the protein CASRDSEAFF.

The genes are TRBV19 and TRBJ1-5; unclear D gene. The CDR3 covers 15 residues. The germline V gene has CDR1 LNHDA and CDR2 SQIVND (reference sequence). V was trimmed by 7 bases and J by 5 bases, leaving 18 bases between them. The DNA for the CDR3 is TGTGCCAGTACCGAGGTGTGGCAGACGGATCAGCCCCAGCATTTT. It is translated as CASTEVWQTDQPQHF.

V is TRBV20-1 and J is TRBJ1-3; D may be TRBD1 (5 bases). Per the germline V gene, CDR1 is DFQATT and CDR2 is SNEGSKA (reference sequence). Trimming took 3 bases from V and 2 from J, leaving 8 bases between them. The CDR3 has 13 residues. The CDR3 region is CSASSGAGNTIYF. The CDR3 DNA reads as TGCAGTGCTAGTTCGGGGGCTGGAAACACCATATATTTT.

The rearrangement links TRBV6-5 to TRBJ2-2; 7 bases are shared with TRBD2. The trim removed 0 bases at V and 5 bases at J, leaving 6 bases unmatched. This CDR3 region has 16 residues. Germline values: CDR1 MNHEY, CDR2 SVGAGI. The CDR3 DNA follows: TGTGCCAGCAGTTACTCGGCGGGAGCGTTTACCGGGGAGCTGTTTTTT. Translating it yields CASSYSAGAFTGELFF.